The following is a T cell receptor beta chain sequence with its context. The sample comes from a study of blood T cell repertoires in COVID-19. TCRdb's copy holds only in-frame clones and misses some; the assay was immunoSEQ multiplex PCR. This sample has roughly 370,000 clones, with about 86% found just once. The germline V gene encodes CDR1 LGHNA and CDR2 YNFKEQ. Trimming at V came to 4 bases and at J to 1 base, leaving 10 bases not matched to a gene. The CDR3 has 17 residues. This receptor was identified in a woman in her fifties or sixties who had recovered from COVID-19. The chain has TRBV4-2 and TRBJ2-3; 8 positions agree with TRBD1. Sequencing was performed on PBMCs or T cells enriched from blood (not recorded which). The CDR3 spells CASSPQQGARRTDTQYF. CDR3 coding DNA: TGTGCCAGCAGCCCACAGCAGGGGGCGCGTCGCACAGATACGCAGTATTTT.